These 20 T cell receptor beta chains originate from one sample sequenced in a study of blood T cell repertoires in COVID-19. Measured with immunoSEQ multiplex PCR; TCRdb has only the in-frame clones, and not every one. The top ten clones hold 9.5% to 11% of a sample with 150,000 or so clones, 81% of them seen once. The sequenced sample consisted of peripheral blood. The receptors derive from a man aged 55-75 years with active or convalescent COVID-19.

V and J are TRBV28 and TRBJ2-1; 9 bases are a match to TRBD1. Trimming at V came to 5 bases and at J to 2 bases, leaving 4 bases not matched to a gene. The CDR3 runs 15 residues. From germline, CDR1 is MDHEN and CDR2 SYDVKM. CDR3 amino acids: CASSRTGAPYNEQFF. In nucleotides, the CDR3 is TGTGCCAGCAGTCGGACAGGGGCCCCCTACAATGAGCAGTTCTTC.

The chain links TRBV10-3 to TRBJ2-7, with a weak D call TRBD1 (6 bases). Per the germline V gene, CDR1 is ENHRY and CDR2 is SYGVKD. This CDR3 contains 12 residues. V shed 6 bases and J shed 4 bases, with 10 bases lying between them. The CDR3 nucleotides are TGTGCCATCAGGCCTCAGGGGTACGAGCAGTACTTC. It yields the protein CAIRPQGYEQYF.

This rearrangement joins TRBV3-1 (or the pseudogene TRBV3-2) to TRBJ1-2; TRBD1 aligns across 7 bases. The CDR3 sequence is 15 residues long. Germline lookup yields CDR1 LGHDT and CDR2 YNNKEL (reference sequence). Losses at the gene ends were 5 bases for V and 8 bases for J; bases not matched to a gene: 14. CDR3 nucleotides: TGTGCCAGCAGCAACGTGACAGGGTTTAGGGGCGGCTACACCTTC. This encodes CASSNVTGFRGGYTF.

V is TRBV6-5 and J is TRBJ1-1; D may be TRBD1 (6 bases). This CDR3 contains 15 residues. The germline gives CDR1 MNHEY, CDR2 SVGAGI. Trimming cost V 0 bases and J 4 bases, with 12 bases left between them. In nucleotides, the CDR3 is TGTGCCAGCAGTTACTCGTCTTTAGGGGGCACTGAAGCTTTCTTT. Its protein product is CASSYSSLGGTEAFF.

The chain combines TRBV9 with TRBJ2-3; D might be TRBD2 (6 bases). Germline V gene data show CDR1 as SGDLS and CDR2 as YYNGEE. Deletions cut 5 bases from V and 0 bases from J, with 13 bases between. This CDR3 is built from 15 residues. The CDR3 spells CASRPIAASTDTQYF. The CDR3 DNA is TGTGCCAGCAGACCCATAGCGGCTAGCACAGATACGCAGTATTTT.

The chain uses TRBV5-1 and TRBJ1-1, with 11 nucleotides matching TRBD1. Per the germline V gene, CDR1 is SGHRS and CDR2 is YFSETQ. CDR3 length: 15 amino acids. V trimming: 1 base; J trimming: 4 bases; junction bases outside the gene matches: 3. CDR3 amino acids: CASSLLGTGGTEAFF. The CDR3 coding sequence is TGCGCCAGCAGCTTGCTTGGGACAGGGGGCACTGAAGCTTTCTTT.

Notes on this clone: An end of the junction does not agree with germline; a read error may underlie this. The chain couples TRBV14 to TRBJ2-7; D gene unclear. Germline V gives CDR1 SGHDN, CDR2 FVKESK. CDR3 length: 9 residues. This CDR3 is CASSQDRDF. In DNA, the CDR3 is TGTGCCAGCAGCCAAGACCGGGACTTC. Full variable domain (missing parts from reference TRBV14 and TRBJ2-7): EAGVTQFPSHSVIEKGQTVTLRCDPISGHDNLYWYRRVMGKEIKFLLHFVKESKQDESGMPNNRFLAERTGGTYSTLKVQPAELEDSGVYFCASSQDRDFGPGTRLTVT.

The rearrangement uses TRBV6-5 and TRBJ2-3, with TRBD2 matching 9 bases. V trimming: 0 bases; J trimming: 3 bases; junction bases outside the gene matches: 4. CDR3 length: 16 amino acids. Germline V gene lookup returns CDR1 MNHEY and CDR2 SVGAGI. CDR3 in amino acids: CASSYSWRGGTDTQYF. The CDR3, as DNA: TGTGCCAGCAGTTACTCGTGGCGGGGGGGTACAGATACGCAGTATTTT.

CDR3 sequence: CATSDIRQGGNTIYF. The CDR3 DNA is TGTGCCACCAGTGACATTCGACAGGGCGGAAACACCATATATTTT. The chain recombines TRBV24-1 with TRBJ1-3; 7 bases map to TRBD1. CDR1 KGHDR and CDR2 SFDVKD come from the germline V gene. J lost 4 bases, V lost 4 bases, and 6 bases had no gene match. The CDR3 runs 15 residues.

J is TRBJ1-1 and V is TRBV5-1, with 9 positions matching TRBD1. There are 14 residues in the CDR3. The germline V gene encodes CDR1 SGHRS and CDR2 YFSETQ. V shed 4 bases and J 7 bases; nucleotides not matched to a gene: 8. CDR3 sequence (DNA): TGCGCCAGCAGCCTAGGGACAGGGATGGGTGAAGCTTTCTTT. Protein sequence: CASSLGTGMGEAFF.

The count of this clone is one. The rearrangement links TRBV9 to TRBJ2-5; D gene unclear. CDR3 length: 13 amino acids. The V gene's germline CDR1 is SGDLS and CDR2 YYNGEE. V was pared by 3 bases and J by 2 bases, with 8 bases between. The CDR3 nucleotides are TGTGCCAGCAGCGCGGGTCCTCAAGAGACCCAGTACTTC. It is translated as CASSAGPQETQYF.

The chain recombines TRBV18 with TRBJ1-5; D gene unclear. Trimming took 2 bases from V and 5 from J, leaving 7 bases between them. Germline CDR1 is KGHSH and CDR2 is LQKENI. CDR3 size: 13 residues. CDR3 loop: CASSPVLDQPQHF. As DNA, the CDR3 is TGTGCCAGCTCACCAGTTTTAGATCAGCCCCAGCATTTT.

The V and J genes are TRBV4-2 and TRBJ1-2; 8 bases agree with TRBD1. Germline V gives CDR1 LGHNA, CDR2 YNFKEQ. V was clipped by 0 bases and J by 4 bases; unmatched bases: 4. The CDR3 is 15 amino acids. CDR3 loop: CASSQDRGLSYGYTF. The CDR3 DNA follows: TGTGCCAGCAGCCAAGACAGGGGGCTTAGCTATGGCTACACCTTC.

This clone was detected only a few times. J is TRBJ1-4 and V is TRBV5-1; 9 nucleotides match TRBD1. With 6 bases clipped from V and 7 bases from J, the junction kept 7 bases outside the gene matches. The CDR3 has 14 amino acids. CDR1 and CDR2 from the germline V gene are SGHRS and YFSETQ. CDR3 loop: CASKVGQGGEKLFF. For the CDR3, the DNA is TGCGCCAGCAAAGTGGGACAGGGTGGTGAAAAACTGTTTTTT.

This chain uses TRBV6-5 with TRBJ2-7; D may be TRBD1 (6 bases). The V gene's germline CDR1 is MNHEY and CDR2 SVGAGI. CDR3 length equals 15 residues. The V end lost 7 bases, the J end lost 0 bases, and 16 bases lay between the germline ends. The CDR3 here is CASTPVGGPSYEQYF. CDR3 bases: TGTGCCAGCACCCCTGTTGGGGGCCCCTCCTACGAGCAGTACTTC.

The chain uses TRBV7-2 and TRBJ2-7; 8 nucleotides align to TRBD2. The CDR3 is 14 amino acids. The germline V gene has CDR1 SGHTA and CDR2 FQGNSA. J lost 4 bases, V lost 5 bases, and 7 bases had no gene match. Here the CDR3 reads CASSPIGGAYEQYF. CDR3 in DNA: TGTGCCAGCAGCCCTATCGGGGGGGCATACGAGCAGTACTTC.

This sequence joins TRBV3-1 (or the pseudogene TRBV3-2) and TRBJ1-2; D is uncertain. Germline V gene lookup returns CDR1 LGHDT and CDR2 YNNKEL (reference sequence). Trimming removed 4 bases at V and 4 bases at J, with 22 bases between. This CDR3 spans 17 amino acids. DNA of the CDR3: TGTGCCAGCAGCCTCCAAACCAACAGTATCCGGGGCTATGGCTACACCTTC. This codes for CASSLQTNSIRGYGYTF.

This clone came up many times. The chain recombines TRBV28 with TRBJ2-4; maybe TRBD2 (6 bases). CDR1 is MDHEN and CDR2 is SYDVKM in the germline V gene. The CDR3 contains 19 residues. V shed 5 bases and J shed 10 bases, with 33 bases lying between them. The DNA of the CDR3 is TGTGCCAGCAGTGACCTTACCCTCGGGAGCCGAGGTCCTAGCTCAATTCAGTACTTC. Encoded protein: CASSDLTLGSRGPSSIQYF.

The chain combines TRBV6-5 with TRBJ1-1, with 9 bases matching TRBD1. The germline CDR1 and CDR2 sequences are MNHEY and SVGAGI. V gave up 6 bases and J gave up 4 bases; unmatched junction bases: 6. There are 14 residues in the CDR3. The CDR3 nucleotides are TGTGCCAGCAGACGGGACAGGGTTGGCACTGAAGCTTTCTTT. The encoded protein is CASRRDRVGTEAFF.

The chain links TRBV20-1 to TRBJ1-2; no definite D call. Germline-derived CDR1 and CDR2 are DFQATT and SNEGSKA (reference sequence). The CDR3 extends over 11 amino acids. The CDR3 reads CSQEGNYGYTF. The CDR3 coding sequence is TGCAGCCAAGAGGGTAACTATGGCTACACCTTC.